This T cell receptor (beta chain) was profiled in a study of cytomegalovirus exposure and HLA in healthy donors. CDR3 length equals 12 residues. V lost 5 bases to trimming and J lost 5 bases, with 9 bases between them. CDR1 and CDR2 from the germline V gene are SNHLY and FYNNEI. The PCR was carried out with 60 Vbeta primers and 13 Jbeta primers. Original analysis: Unique TCR beta chains totaled roughly 80 million in a later count, with roughly 10 million of them shared. The data were produced by immunoSEQ multiplex PCR, yet TCRdb's version contains in-frame clones alone and is incomplete. V and J calls plus clone size are reproduced from that table; the DNA served to infer D and trimming. This table has about 98,000 clones, roughly 77% appearing once.

The source is a man aged 35 to 55 in good health and CMV-seronegative. Sequenced sample: PBMCs. V usage is TRBV2 and J usage is TRBJ1-2; D is ambiguous. CDR3 sequence reads: CASSNGAYGYTF. CDR3 sequence (DNA): TGTGCCAGCAGTAACGGAGCGTATGGCTACACCTTC.